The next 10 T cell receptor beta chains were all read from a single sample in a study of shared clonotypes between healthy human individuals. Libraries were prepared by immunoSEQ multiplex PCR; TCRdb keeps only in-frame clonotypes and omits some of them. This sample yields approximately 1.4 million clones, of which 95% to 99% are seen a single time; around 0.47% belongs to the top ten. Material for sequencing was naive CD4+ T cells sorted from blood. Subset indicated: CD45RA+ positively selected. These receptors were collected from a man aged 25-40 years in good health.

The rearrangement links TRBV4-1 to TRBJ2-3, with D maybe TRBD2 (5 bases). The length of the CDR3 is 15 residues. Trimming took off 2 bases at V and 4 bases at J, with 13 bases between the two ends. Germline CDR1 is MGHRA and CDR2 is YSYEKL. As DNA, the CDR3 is TGCGCCAGCAGCCAACCTGGTCAGCGGTCAGATACGCAGTATTTT. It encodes CASSQPGQRSDTQYF.

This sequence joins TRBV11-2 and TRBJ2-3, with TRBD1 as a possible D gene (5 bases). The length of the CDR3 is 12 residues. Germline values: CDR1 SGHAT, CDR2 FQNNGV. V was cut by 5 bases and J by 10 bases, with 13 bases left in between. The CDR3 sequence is CASSLDSISQYF. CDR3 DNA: TGTGCCAGCAGCCTCGACAGTATTTCGCAGTATTTT.

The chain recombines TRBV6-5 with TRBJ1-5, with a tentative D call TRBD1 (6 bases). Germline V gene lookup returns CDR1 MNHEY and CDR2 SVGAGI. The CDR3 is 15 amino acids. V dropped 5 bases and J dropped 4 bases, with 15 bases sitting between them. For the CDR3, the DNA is TGTGCCAGCAGTGCTACAGGGTCTAAAAATCAGCCCCAGCATTTT. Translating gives CASSATGSKNQPQHF.

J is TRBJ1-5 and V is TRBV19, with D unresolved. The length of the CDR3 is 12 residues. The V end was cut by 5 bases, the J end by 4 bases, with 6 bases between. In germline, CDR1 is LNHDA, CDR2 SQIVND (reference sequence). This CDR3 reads CASSVLNQPQHF. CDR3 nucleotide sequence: TGTGCCAGTAGTGTTCTGAATCAGCCCCAGCATTTT.

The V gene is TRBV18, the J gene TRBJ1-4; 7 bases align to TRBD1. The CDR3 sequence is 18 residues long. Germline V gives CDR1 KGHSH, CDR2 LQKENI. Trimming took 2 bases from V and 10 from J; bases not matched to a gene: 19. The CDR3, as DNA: TGTGCCAGCTCACCAGTGCCCGGGACAGACGGTTGGGCTGCAAAACTGTTTTTT. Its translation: CASSPVPGTDGWAAKLFF.

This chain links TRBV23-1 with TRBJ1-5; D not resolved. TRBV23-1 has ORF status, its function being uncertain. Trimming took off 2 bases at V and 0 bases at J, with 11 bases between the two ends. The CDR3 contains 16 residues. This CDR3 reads CASSQTRDTSNQPQHF. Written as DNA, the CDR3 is TGCGCCAGCAGTCAAACCAGAGACACTAGCAATCAGCCCCAGCATTTT.

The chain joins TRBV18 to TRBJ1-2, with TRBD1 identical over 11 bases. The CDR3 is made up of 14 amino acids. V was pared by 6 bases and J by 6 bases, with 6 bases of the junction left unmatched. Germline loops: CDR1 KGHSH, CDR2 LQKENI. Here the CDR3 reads CASSRTGGADGYTF. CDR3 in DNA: TGTGCCAGCTCGCGGACAGGGGGCGCTGATGGCTACACCTTC. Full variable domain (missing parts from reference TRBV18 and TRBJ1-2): NAGVMQNPRHLVRRRGQEARLRCSPMKGHSHVYWYRQLPEEGLKFMVYLQKENIIDESGMPKERFSAEFPKEGPSILRIQQVVRGDSAAYFCASSRTGGADGYTFGSGTRLTVV.

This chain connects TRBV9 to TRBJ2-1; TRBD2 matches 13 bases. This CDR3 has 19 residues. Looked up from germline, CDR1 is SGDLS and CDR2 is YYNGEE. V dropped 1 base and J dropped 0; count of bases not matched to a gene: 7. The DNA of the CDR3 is TGTGCCAGCAGCGTACCGGGACTAGCGGGATGGGCCTCCTACAATGAGCAGTTCTTC. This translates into CASSVPGLAGWASYNEQFF.

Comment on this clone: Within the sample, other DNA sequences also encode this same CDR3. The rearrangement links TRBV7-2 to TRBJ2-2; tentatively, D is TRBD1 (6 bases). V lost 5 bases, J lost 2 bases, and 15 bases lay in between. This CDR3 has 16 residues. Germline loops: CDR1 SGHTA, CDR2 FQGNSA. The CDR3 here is CASSLAGTTNTGELFF. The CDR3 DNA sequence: TGTGCCAGCAGCCTGGCCGGGACAACCAACACCGGGGAGCTGTTTTTT.

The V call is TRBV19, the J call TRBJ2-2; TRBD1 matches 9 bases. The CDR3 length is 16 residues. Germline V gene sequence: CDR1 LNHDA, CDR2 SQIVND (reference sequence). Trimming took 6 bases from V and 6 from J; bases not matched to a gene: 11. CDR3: CASRNDRGSWAGELFF. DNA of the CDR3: TGTGCCAGTAGGAATGACAGGGGGTCCTGGGCCGGGGAGCTGTTTTTT.